The present TCR beta chain was sequenced within a study of molecular identifiers for immune sequencing clone quantification. The study, taken as a whole, reports: Clones exceeding 20 RNA copies carried over 97% of effector molecules but under 1% of naive-cell molecules. Barcodes shared by identical TCR molecules could lead to underestimated sizes of highly expanded clones.

Libraries of bulk TCR were made by previously described methods (with listed TCR primers). TCRdb recomputed calls from the PCR reads with MiXCR, one row per CDR3 protein. The sample contains around 94,000 distinct CDR3 sequences, 30% to 45% of which appear only once. V was pared by 5 bases and J by 0 bases, with 10 bases between. The CDR3 is 14 amino acids. Turning to this clonotype: Its antigen is not identified.

A CD8+CD4-CCR7+CD45RA+ gate was used to sort naive CD8 T cells. Sample: naive CD8+ T cells from blood, with Jurkat cell RNA spiked in. Subset given: FACS-sorted CD8+CD4-CCR7+CD45RA+ naive T cells. The TCR was taken from a human donor in good health. Some libraries in this study had Jurkat cell RNA spiked in. This chain connects TRBV12-3 or TRBV12-4 to TRBJ2-5; D perhaps matches TRBD2 (6 bases). CDR3 loop: CASSALAYQETQYF. The CDR3 coding sequence is TGTGCCAGCAGTGCCCTAGCGTACCAAGAGACCCAGTACTTC.